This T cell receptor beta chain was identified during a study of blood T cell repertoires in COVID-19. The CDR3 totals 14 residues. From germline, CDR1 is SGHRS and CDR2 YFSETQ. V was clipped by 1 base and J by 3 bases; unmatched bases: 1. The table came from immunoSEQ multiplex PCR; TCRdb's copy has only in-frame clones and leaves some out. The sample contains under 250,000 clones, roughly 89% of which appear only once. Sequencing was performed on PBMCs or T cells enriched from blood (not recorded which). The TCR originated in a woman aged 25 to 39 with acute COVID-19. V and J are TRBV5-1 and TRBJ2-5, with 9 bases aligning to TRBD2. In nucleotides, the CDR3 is TGCGCCAGCAGCTTGCGCGGGGGGGAAGAGACCCAGTACTTC. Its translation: CASSLRGGEETQYF.